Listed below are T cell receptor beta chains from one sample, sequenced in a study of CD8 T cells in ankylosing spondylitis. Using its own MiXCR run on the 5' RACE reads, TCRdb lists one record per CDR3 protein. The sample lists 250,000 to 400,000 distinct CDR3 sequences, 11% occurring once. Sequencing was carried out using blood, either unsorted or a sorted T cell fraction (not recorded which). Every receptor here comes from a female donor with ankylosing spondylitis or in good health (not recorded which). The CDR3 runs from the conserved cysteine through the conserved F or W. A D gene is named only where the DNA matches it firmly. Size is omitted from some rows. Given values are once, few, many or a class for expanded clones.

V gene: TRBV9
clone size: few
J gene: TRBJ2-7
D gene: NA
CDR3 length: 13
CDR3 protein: CASSAGGLIEQYF
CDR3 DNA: TGTGCCAGCAGCGCAGGTGGGCTGATCGAGCAGTACTTC

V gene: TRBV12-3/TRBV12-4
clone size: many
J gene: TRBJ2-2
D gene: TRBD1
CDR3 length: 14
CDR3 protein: CASSLDRDGGELFF
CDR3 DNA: TGTGCCAGCAGTTTGGACAGGGACGGCGGGGAGCTGTTTTTT

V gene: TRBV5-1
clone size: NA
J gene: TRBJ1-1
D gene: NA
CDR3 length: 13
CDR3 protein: CASSLIQGVEAFF
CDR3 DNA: TGCGCCAGCAGCCTCATCCAGGGAGTTGAAGCTTTCTTT

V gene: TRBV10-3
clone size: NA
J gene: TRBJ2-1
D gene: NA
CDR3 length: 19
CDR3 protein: CATSQARVGPESSYNEQFF
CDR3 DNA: TGTGCCACCAGCCAGGCCCGGGTGGGACCGGAAAGCTCCTACAATGAGCAGTTCTTC

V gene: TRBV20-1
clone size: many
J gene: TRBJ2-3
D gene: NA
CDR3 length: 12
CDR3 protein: CSASTPVDTQYF
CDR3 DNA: TGCAGTGCTAGTACCCCGGTGGATACGCAGTATTTT

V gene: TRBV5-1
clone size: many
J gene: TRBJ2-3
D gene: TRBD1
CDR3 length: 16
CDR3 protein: CASSLGRTGGTDTQYF
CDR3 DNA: TGCGCCAGCAGCTTGGGAAGGACAGGGGGCACAGATACGCAGTATTTT

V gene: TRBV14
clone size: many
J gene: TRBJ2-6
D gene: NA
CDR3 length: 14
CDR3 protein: CASSMTRGANVLTF
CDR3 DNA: TGTGCCAGCAGCATGACACGAGGGGCCAACGTCCTGACTTTC

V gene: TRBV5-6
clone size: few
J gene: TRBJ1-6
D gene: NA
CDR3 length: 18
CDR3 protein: CASSSERRRGAMGSPLHF
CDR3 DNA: TGTGCCAGCAGTTCCGAAAGAAGGAGGGGCGCAATGGGGTCACCCCTCCACTTT

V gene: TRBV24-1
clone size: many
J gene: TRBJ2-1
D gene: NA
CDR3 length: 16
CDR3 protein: CATSDTRDGLGGEQFF
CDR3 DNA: TGTGCCACCAGTGATACCCGGGACGGCCTGGGTGGTGAGCAGTTCTTC

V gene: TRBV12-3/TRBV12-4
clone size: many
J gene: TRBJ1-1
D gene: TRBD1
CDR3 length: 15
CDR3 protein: CASSGTGAHHTEAFF
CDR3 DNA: TGTGCCAGCAGCGGCACAGGGGCACACCACACTGAAGCTTTCTTT

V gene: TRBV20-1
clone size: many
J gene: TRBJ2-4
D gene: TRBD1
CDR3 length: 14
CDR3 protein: CSASTGGTKNIQYF
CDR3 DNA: TGCAGTGCCAGCACAGGGGGGACCAAAAACATTCAGTACTTC

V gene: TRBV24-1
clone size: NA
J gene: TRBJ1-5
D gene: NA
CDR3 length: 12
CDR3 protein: CATSWGSQPQHF
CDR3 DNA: TGTGCCACCAGTTGGGGCAGTCAGCCCCAGCATTTT

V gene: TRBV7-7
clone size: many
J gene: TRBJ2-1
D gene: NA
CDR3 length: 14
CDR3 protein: CASSPGKRGNEQFF
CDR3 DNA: TGTGCTAGCAGCCCCGGAAAAAGGGGGAATGAGCAGTTCTTC

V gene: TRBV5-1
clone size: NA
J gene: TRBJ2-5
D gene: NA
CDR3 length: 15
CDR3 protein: CASSLDRGYQETQYF
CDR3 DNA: TGCGCCAGCAGCTTGGACCGGGGCTACCAAGAGACCCAGTACTTC

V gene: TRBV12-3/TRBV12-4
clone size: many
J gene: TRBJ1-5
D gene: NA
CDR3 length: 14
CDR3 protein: CASSSRQSNQPQHF
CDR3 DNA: TGTGCCAGCAGTTCCCGACAGTCCAATCAGCCCCAGCATTTT

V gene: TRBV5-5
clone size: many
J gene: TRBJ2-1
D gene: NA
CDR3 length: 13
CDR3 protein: CASSHRVWDEQFF
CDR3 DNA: TGTGCCAGCAGCCACAGAGTTTGGGATGAGCAGTTCTTC

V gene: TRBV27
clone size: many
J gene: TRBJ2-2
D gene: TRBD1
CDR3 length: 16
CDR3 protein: CASSSWTGTNTGELFF
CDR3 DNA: TGTGCCAGCAGTTCGTGGACAGGGACGAACACCGGGGAGCTGTTTTTT

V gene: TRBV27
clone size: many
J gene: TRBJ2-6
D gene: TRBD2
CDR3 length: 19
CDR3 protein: CASSLLAGPGLSGANVLTF
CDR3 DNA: TGTGCCAGCAGTTTATTAGCGGGCCCTGGGTTGAGCGGGGCCAACGTCCTGACTTTC

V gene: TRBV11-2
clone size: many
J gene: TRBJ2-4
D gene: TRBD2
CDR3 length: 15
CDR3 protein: CASSLGGRAKNIQYF
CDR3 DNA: TGTGCCAGCAGCTTAGGCGGGAGGGCCAAAAACATTCAGTACTTC

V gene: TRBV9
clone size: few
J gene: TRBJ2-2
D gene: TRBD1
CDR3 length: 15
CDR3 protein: CASSPPDRATGELFF
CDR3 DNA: TGTGCCAGCAGCCCCCCGGACAGGGCTACCGGGGAGCTGTTTTTT

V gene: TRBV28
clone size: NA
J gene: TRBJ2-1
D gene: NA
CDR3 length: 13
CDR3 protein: CASSLQSFSEPFF
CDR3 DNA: TGTGCCAGCAGTTTGCAATCTTTCAGTGAGCCGTTCTTC

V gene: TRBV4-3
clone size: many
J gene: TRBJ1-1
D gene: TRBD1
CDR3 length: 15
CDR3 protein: CASSRRDRGQTEAFF
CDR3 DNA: TGCGCCAGCAGCCGACGGGACAGGGGGCAGACTGAAGCTTTCTTT

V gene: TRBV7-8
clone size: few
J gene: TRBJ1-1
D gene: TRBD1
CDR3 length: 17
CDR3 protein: CASSISGQGGMNTEAFF
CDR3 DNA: TGTGCCAGCAGCATAAGCGGACAGGGGGGCATGAACACTGAAGCTTTCTTT

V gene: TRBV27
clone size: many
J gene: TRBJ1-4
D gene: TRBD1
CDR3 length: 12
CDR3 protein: CATRTGNEKLFF
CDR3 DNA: TGTGCCACCCGGACAGGGAACGAAAAACTGTTTTTT

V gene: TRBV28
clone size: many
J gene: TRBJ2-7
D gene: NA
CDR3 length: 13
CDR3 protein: CASCVVHSYEQYF
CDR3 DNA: TGTGCCAGCTGTGTGGTTCACTCCTACGAGCAGTACTTC

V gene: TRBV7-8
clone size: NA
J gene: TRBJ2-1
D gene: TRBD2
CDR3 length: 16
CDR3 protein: CASSLRGSGRGNEQFF
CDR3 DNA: TGTGCCAGCAGCTTACGGGGTAGCGGGAGGGGAAATGAGCAGTTCTTC

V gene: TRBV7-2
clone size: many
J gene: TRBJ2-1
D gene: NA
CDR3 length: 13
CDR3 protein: CASSPDPYNEQFF
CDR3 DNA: TGTGCCAGCAGCCCGGACCCCTACAATGAGCAGTTCTTC

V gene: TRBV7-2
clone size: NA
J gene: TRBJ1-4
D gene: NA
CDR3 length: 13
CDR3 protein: CASSSRSGEKLFF
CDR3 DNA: TGTGCCAGCAGCAGTCGGTCGGGTGAAAAACTGTTTTTT

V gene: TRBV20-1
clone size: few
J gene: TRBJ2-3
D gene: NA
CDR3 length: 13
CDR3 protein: CSAPPGGAATQYF
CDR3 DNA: TGCAGTGCCCCTCCTGGGGGGGCCGCTACGCAGTATTTT

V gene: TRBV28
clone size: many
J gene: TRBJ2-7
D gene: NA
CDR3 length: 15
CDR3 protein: CASSVWATADYEQYF
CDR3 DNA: TGTGCCAGCAGTGTTTGGGCGACGGCAGACTACGAGCAGTACTTC

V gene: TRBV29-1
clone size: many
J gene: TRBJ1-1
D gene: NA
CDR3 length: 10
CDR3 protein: CSVGHPEAFF
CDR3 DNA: TGCAGCGTTGGACATCCTGAAGCTTTCTTT

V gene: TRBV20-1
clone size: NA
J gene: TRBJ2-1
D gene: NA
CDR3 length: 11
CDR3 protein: CSARVGVEQFF
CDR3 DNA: TGCAGTGCTAGAGTAGGAGTGGAGCAGTTCTTC

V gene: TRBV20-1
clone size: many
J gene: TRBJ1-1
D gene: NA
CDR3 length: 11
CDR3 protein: CSSGEDTEAFF
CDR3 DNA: TGCAGTTCAGGGGAAGACACTGAAGCTTTCTTT

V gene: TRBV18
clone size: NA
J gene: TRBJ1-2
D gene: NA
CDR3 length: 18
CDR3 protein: CASSPPNRVLELNYGYTF
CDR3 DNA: TGTGCCAGCTCACCACCGAATCGTGTATTAGAACTTAACTATGGCTACACCTTC

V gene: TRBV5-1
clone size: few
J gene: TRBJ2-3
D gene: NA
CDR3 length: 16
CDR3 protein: CASSPALAGVADTQYF
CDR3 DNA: TGCGCCAGCAGCCCAGCCCTGGCAGGGGTAGCAGATACGCAGTATTTT

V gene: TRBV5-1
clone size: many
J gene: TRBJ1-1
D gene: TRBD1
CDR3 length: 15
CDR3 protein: CASSPDRGQGTEAFF
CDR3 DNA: TGCGCCAGCAGCCCCGACAGGGGGCAAGGAACTGAAGCTTTCTTT

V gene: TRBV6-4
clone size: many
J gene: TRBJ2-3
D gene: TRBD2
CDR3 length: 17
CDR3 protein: CASSDERGGGSTDTQYF
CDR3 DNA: TGTGCCAGCAGTGACGAGCGAGGCGGGGGAAGCACAGATACGCAGTATTTT

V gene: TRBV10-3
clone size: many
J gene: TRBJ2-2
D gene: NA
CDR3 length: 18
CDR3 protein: CAISGALQGLLRTGELFF
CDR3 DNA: TGTGCCATCAGTGGGGCCCTACAGGGATTACTTAGGACCGGGGAGCTGTTTTTT

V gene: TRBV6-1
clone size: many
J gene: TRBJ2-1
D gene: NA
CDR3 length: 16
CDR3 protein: CASSEVGTLVSNEQFF
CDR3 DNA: TGTGCCAGCAGTGAAGTCGGGACACTCGTTTCCAATGAGCAGTTCTTC

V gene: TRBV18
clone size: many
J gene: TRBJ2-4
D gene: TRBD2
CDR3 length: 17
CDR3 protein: CASLSAGVGKAKNIQYF
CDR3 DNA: TGTGCCAGCCTATCCGCGGGGGTCGGGAAAGCCAAAAACATTCAGTACTTC

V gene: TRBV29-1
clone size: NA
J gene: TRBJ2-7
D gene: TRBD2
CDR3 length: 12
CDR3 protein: CSVELAGYEQYF
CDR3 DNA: TGCAGCGTTGAACTAGCGGGCTACGAGCAGTACTTC

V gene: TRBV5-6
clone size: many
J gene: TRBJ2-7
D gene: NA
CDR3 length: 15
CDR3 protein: CASSLFGTTLYEQYF
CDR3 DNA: TGTGCCAGCAGCCTTTTTGGGACCACTCTTTACGAGCAGTACTTC

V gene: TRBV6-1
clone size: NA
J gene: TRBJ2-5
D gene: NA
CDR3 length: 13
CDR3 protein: CASSVGHQETQYF
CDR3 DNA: TGTGCCAGCAGTGTGGGACATCAAGAGACCCAGTACTTC

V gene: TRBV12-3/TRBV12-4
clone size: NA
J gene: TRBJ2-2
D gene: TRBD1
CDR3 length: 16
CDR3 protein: CASRSGTDQFTGELFF
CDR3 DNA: TGTGCCAGCAGATCCGGGACAGATCAATTCACCGGGGAGCTGTTTTTT